This T cell receptor beta chain appears in the sequencing data of a study of tumor-infiltrating lymphocytes in primary liver carcinoma. Turning to the study itself: Every patient in the cohort had a primary liver carcinoma. That carcinoma was treated by surgical resection.

Study-level findings and limits: Tumor region pairs overlapped more than did tumor-adjacent and tumor-blood pairs.

The input was approximately 500 ng total RNA; TCR beta cDNA was made from it with a constant-region primer. Libraries covering TCR beta were generated through three nested multiplex PCR rounds (using a slightly modified ARM-PCR). The study ran its first two PCR rounds for roughly 11 cycles each, using TRBV1-TRBV30 forward primers and a C-beta reverse primer. TCRdb recomputed calls from the multiplex PCR reads with MiXCR, one row per CDR3 protein. The profile shows more than 150,000 distinct CDR3 sequences, less than 65% of them singletons. The CDR3 covers 13 residues. CDR1 SGHVS and CDR2 FQNEAQ come from the germline V gene. V was pared by 1 base and J by 8 bases, with 9 bases between. This clonotype showed up just a few times. The antigen is not known. Germline DNA was extracted too, while blood RNA derived from unsorted whole blood. Chronic HBV infection was present, with no prior treatment.

This clonotype was obtained from a middle-aged man with primary liver carcinoma and hepatitis B virus infection. This chain joins TRBV7-8 and TRBJ2-4, with D possibly being TRBD1 (6 bases). The source material was peripheral blood. The CDR3 nucleotides read TGTGCCAGCAGCTTAGGACAGGAGGACATTCAGTACTTC. Amino acid sequence: CASSLGQEDIQYF.